One and the same sample provided the 16 T cell receptor beta chains below, sequenced in a study of blood T cell repertoires in COVID-19. Libraries were prepared by immunoSEQ multiplex PCR; TCRdb keeps only in-frame clonotypes and omits some of them. The data show roughly 180,000 clones, about 78% seen once. Sequenced material: peripheral blood. These receptors were obtained from a woman between 45 and 65 years old with active or convalescent COVID-19.

CDR3 amino acids: CSVEPGGPDTQYF. The DNA for the CDR3 is TGCAGCGTTGAGCCCGGAGGTCCAGATACGCAGTATTTT. J is TRBJ2-3 and V is TRBV29-1; TRBD2 might be the D (5 bases). Germline V gives CDR1 SQVTM, CDR2 ANQGSEA. The germline V and J ends were trimmed by 3 bases and 4 bases, with 11 bases remaining between them. CDR3 size: 13 residues.

This clone has only a few counts. The chain uses TRBV5-1 and TRBJ1-2; D call uncertain. Germline V gives CDR1 SGHRS, CDR2 YFSETQ. V dropped 4 bases and J dropped 1 base, with 8 bases sitting between them. CDR3 length equals 13 residues. The CDR3 DNA follows: TGCGCCAGCAGCGATGCAGGTAACTATGGCTACACCTTC. Translated, it gives CASSDAGNYGYTF.

The chain uses TRBV4-2 and TRBJ2-3, with TRBD2 identical over 10 bases. The CDR3 is 16 residues long. Germline-derived CDR1 and CDR2 are LGHNA and YNFKEQ. J gave up 3 bases and V 5 bases, and 8 bases lay outside the gene matches. The CDR3 is CASSYGLAVSTDTQYF. The DNA for the CDR3 is TGTGCCAGCAGCTACGGACTAGCGGTTTCGACAGATACGCAGTATTTT.

The chain employs TRBV19 and TRBJ1-5, with 11 bases that match TRBD1. Germline lookup yields CDR1 LNHDA and CDR2 SQIVND (reference sequence). V shed 6 bases, J shed 6 bases, and the junction held 7 bases outside the gene matches. This CDR3 has 15 residues. The CDR3: CASRRTGGDGQPQHF. CDR3 nucleotides: TGTGCCAGTAGAAGGACAGGGGGCGATGGTCAGCCCCAGCATTTT.

This chain uses TRBV28 with TRBJ1-3, with TRBD1 matching over 8 bases. Germline V gene lookup returns CDR1 MDHEN and CDR2 SYDVKM. This CDR3 has 14 amino acids. Unmatched junction bases numbered 7, after V lost 8 bases and J lost 4 bases. The CDR3 loop reads CASRQGAAGNTIYF. The DNA of the CDR3 is TGTGCCAGCCGGCAGGGGGCTGCGGGAAACACCATATATTTT.

This clone was recorded a few times. This rearrangement joins TRBV7-8 to TRBJ2-3; 10 bases line up with TRBD2. The CDR3 covers 14 residues. V lost 4 bases and J lost 4; bases outside the gene matches: 2. Germline lookup yields CDR1 SGHVS and CDR2 FQNEAQ. This chain's CDR3 is CASSSSGRADTQYF. The CDR3 nucleotides are TGTGCCAGCAGCTCTAGCGGGAGAGCAGATACGCAGTATTTT.

The V call is TRBV14, the J call TRBJ1-3, with D possibly matching TRBD1 (5 bases). The germline V and J ends were trimmed by 1 base and 0 bases, with 10 bases remaining between them. CDR3 length: 16 amino acids. Germline CDR1 and CDR2: SGHDN and FVKESK. The CDR3 DNA is TGTGCCAGCAGCCAAGTCTCAGGGTTCTCTGGAAACACCATATATTTT. The encoded protein is CASSQVSGFSGNTIYF.

This chain joins TRBV7-2 and TRBJ1-4, with D perhaps matching TRBD1 (6 bases). From germline, CDR1 is SGHTA and CDR2 FQGNSA. V gave up 3 bases and J gave up 8 bases, with 13 bases separating them. This CDR3 is built from 14 residues. The CDR3 sequence is CASSFSTGSEKLFF. The CDR3 DNA reads as TGTGCCAGCAGCTTCTCGACAGGCAGCGAAAAACTGTTTTTT.

This clone occurred many times. V usage is TRBV4-2 and J usage is TRBJ1-5; D unclear. Germline V gene lookup returns CDR1 LGHNA and CDR2 YNFKEQ. CDR3 length: 15 residues. Trimming stripped 2 bases from V and 4 bases from J, with 12 bases between. CDR3 loop: CASSQFDAANQPQHF. The CDR3 nucleotides read TGTGCCAGCAGCCAATTCGACGCGGCGAATCAGCCCCAGCATTTT.

The chain couples TRBV19 to TRBJ1-5; no firm D call. The CDR3 covers 15 residues. V dropped 7 bases and J dropped 0 bases, with 13 bases sitting between them. CDR1 LNHDA and CDR2 SQIVND come from the germline V gene (reference sequence). The CDR3 bases are TGTGCCAGTAAAGCCGTTCAATTTAGCAATCAGCCCCAGCATTTT. Amino acid sequence: CASKAVQFSNQPQHF.

Points on this clone: Other nucleotide sequences from this sample produce the same CDR3. V and J are TRBV3-1 (or the pseudogene TRBV3-2) and TRBJ2-1; D gene unclear. The germline V and J ends were trimmed by 1 base and 0 bases, with 13 bases remaining between them. Germline V lookup: CDR1 LGHDT, CDR2 YNNKEL (reference sequence). The CDR3 sequence is 17 residues long. The CDR3 here is CASSQVGAKSSYNEQFF. The CDR3 DNA reads as TGTGCCAGCAGCCAAGTCGGTGCGAAGAGCTCCTACAATGAGCAGTTCTTC.

In this sample, this clone turned up once. It is unclear where the CDR3 begins or ends on the DNA, so no DNA is shown, and the CDR3 is as TCRdb lists it. The chain carries TRBV6-1 and TRBJ1-4. CDR1 MNHNS and CDR2 SASEGT come from the germline V gene. The CDR3 is 14 residues long, ends included. The CDR3 sequence is CASILGGGRAKLFF.

V usage is TRBV28 and J usage is TRBJ2-5, with D possibly TRBD2 on 7 matching bases. CDR1 and CDR2 (germline): MDHEN, SYDVKM. This CDR3 has 15 residues. Between the trimmed V and J ends, which lost 5 bases and 3 bases, there was a span of 16 bases. DNA of the CDR3: TGTGCCAGCAGTCCCATGGGGGCGGGAGAAGAGACCCAGTACTTC. It is translated as CASSPMGAGEETQYF.

V is TRBV5-6 and J is TRBJ1-6, with 7 bases that match TRBD1. This CDR3 is built from 17 residues. The V gene's germline CDR1 is SGHDT and CDR2 YYEEEE. V lost 2 bases and J lost 0; bases outside the gene matches: 5. The CDR3 sequence: CASSFTGARSYNSPLHF. The CDR3 DNA follows: TGTGCCAGCAGCTTTACAGGGGCTCGCTCCTATAATTCACCCCTCCACTTT.

This clone was found once. V usage is TRBV14 and J usage is TRBJ2-7, with 9 bases lining up with TRBD1. V lost 6 bases and J lost 9; bases outside the gene matches: 9. CDR1 and CDR2 (germline): SGHDN, FVKESK. This CDR3 spans 13 amino acids. The CDR3 DNA follows: TGTGCCAGCAGTCGACAGGGGGATGGAGGGCAGTACTTC. Translated: CASSRQGDGGQYF.

This chain connects TRBV5-8 to TRBJ1-3; TRBD1 matches at 9 bases. Trimming removed 2 bases from V and 2 bases from J; junction bases left unmatched: 2. This CDR3 is built from 15 residues. Germline assignment: CDR1 SGHTS and CDR2 YDEGEE. The CDR3: CASSFGDRAGNTIYF. Written as DNA, the CDR3 is TGTGCCAGCAGCTTCGGGGACAGGGCTGGAAACACCATATATTTT. Complete variable domain (other parts from reference TRBV5-8 and TRBJ1-3): EAGVTQSPTHLIKTRGQQATLRCSPISGHTSVYWYQQALGLGLQFLLWYDEGEERNRGNFPPRFSGRQFPNYSSELNVNALELEDSALYLCASSFGDRAGNTIYFGEGSWLTVV.